The 23 T cell receptor beta chains presented below share a single source sample, sequenced in a study of response to subunit inactivated influenza vaccine. TCRdb ran MiXCR on the RT-PCR reads and lists one entry per CDR3 protein. The profile shows about 520,000 distinct CDR3 sequences, about 7.2% of them singletons. Source: PBMCs from blood, taken 23 months after vaccination. These receptors came from a man aged 45 to 75 who received an inactivated influenza vaccine.

The chain is built from TRBV7-7 and TRBJ2-5; D gene ambiguous. This CDR3 comprises 14 residues. From germline, CDR1 is SSHAT and CDR2 FNYEAQ (reference sequence). Trimming removed 4 bases at V and 4 bases at J, with 13 bases between. In DNA form, the CDR3 reads TGTGCCAGCAGCTCCGCCGAGGCCGGAGAGACCCAGTACTTC. Protein: CASSSAEAGETQYF.

The chain recombines TRBV28 with TRBJ2-7; tentative D call: TRBD2 (6 bases). This CDR3 contains 13 residues. V lost 6 bases and J 5 bases, leaving 14 bases between the germline ends. Germline assignment: CDR1 MDHEN and CDR2 SYDVKM. The CDR3 coding sequence is TGTGCCAGCAGGCAGGGACGGGAGAACGAGCAGTACTTC. This sequence encodes CASRQGRENEQYF.

This clonotype was seen many times. The chain joins TRBV10-2 to TRBJ1-2; D call uncertain. Trimming took off 7 bases at V and 4 bases at J, with 19 bases between the two ends. The CDR3 is 15 residues long. Germline V gives CDR1 WSHSY, CDR2 SAAADI. The DNA of the CDR3 is TGCGCCAGCACCCTCCTCTTCGGGGTGGGCTATGGCTACACCTTC. Translation gives CASTLLFGVGYGYTF.

This clonotype turned up a few times. This sequence joins TRBV9 and TRBJ2-7; possibly TRBD2 for D (6 bases). The CDR3 is 16 residues long. Germline V gene data show CDR1 as SGDLS and CDR2 as YYNGEE. V lost 4 bases to trimming and J lost 0 bases, with 17 bases between them. CDR3 in amino acids: CASSPRSLASSYEQYF. As DNA, the CDR3 is TGTGCCAGCAGCCCCCGATCACTAGCTAGCTCCTACGAGCAGTACTTC.

The V call is TRBV29-1, the J call TRBJ2-5; the match to TRBD1 covers 12 bases. CDR1 SQVTM and CDR2 ANQGSEA come from the germline V gene. Unmatched junction bases numbered 6, after V lost 3 bases and J lost 4 bases. The CDR3 is made up of 15 amino acids. Here the CDR3 DNA reads TGCAGCGTTGATCAGGGACAGGGGGCGCGAGAGACCCAGTACTTC. Protein: CSVDQGQGARETQYF. Complete variable domain (other parts from reference TRBV29-1 and TRBJ2-5): SAVISQKPSRDICQRGTSLTIQCQVDSQVTMMFWYRQQPGQSLTLIATANQGSEATYESGFVIDKFPISRPNLTFSTLTVSNMSPEDSSIYLCSVDQGQGARETQYFGPGTRLLVL.

This rearrangement joins TRBV10-3 to TRBJ1-1, with D possibly TRBD1 on 6 matching bases. Germline CDR1 and CDR2: ENHRY and SYGVKD. The ends were cut back, 2 bases at V and 5 bases at J, with 18 bases in the middle. The CDR3 consists of 16 residues. The CDR3 region has the DNA TGTGCCATCAGTGAGGAATGGGGCAGGGGATCGACTGAAGCTTTCTTT. Protein: CAISEEWGRGSTEAFF.

This clonotype was counted at least ten times. J is TRBJ2-7 and V is TRBV5-1; 12 nucleotides align to TRBD2. V gave up 2 bases and J gave up 6 bases; unmatched junction bases: 6. CDR3 length: 15 residues. Germline V gene lookup returns CDR1 SGHRS and CDR2 YFSETQ. CDR3 in DNA: TGCGCCAGCAGCTTAAGACTAGCGGGGGTCGGCGAGCAGTACTTC. Residues: CASSLRLAGVGEQYF.

The sample holds a few counts of this clonotype. This chain uses TRBV20-1 with TRBJ2-5, with 8 bases that match TRBD2. The CDR3 length is 14 residues. Germline CDR1 DFQATT, CDR2 SNEGSKA (reference sequence). After removal of 3 bases from V and 2 bases from J, the junction contained 5 bases not matched to a gene. In DNA, the CDR3 is TGCAGTGCTAGTCAGCGGGGGCGGCAAGAGACCCAGTACTTC. Protein product: CSASQRGRQETQYF.

The J gene is TRBJ2-7, the V gene TRBV5-1; the D gene could be TRBD1 or TRBD2 (5 bases each). The germline gives CDR1 SGHRS, CDR2 YFSETQ. CDR3 length equals 14 residues. Between the trimmed V and J ends, which lost 5 bases and 0 bases, there was a span of 12 bases. The CDR3 region has the DNA TGCGCCAGCAGATCCACCGGGACCTCCTACGAGCAGTACTTC. Its translation: CASRSTGTSYEQYF.

Ten or more counts support this clonotype. V usage is TRBV28 and J usage is TRBJ1-1; 8 nucleotides line up with TRBD1. J was trimmed by 5 bases and V by 6 bases; bases with no gene match: 8. Per germline, CDR1 MDHEN and CDR2 SYDVKM. The CDR3 sequence is 14 residues long. This CDR3 reads CASSLRDRGTEAFF. As DNA, the CDR3 is TGTGCCAGCAGCTTAAGAGACAGGGGAACTGAAGCTTTCTTT.

This clonotype has a handful of counts. The chain couples TRBV20-1 to TRBJ2-3; 9 bases fit TRBD2. Germline trimming cut 1 base from V and 2 bases from J; bases unmatched to any gene: 4. Germline CDR1 is DFQATT and CDR2 is SNEGSKA (reference sequence). This CDR3 is 15 amino acids long. The CDR3 sequence is CSARVAGVITDTQYF. The CDR3 nucleotides are TGCAGTGCTAGAGTAGCGGGGGTCATCACAGATACGCAGTATTTT.

The chain combines TRBV11-1 with TRBJ2-1; TRBD2 agrees at 7 bases. J lost 7 bases, V lost 2 bases, and 5 bases had no gene match. Per germline, CDR1 SGHAT and CDR2 FQDESV (reference sequence). This CDR3 has 14 amino acids. CDR3 amino acids: CASSLQAGFNEQFF. CDR3 coding DNA: TGTGCCAGCAGCTTACAAGCGGGATTTAATGAGCAGTTCTTC.

The chain uses TRBV25-1 and TRBJ2-7; 13 bases match TRBD2. After removal of 6 bases from V and 6 bases from J, the junction contained 8 bases not matched to a gene. The CDR3 extends over 15 amino acids. Germline CDR1 reads MGHDK; CDR2 reads SYGVNS. CDR3 DNA: TGTGCCAGCAGCGTTACTAGCGGGAGGGCCTCCGAGCAGTACTTC. This translates into CASSVTSGRASEQYF.

This clonotype was counted many times. This chain joins TRBV12-5 and TRBJ2-5; TRBD1 matches at 8 bases. V shed 5 bases and J 4 bases; nucleotides not matched to a gene: 9. The CDR3 has 15 amino acids. Germline CDR1 and CDR2: LGHNT and FRNRAP. DNA for the CDR3: TGTGCTAGTGGTAAATACGACAGGGGAGCAGAGACCCAGTACTTC. Encoded protein: CASGKYDRGAETQYF.

V usage is TRBV7-6 and J usage is TRBJ2-7, with D possibly being TRBD2 (5 bases). This CDR3 spans 15 amino acids. V was clipped by 4 bases and J by 0 bases, with 13 bases between them. Germline loops: CDR1 SGHVS, CDR2 FNYEAQ. This CDR3 reads CASSWDSASSYEQYF. Written as DNA, the CDR3 is TGTGCCAGCAGCTGGGATAGCGCCAGCTCCTACGAGCAGTACTTC. Variable domain in full (rest from reference TRBV7-6 and TRBJ2-7): GAGVSQSPRYKVTKRGQDVALRCDPISGHVSLYWYRQALGQGPEFLTYFNYEAQQDKSGLPNDRFSAERPEGSISTLTIQRTEQRDSAMYRCASSWDSASSYEQYFGPGTRLTVT.

Many counts were recorded for this clonotype. The CDR3 DNA reads as TGTGCCAGCAGCTACTCCGGCTCGAACACCGGGGAGCTGTTTTTT. Translated: CASSYSGSNTGELFF. The J gene is TRBJ2-2, the V gene TRBV5-5, with D unclear. Per the germline V gene, CDR1 is SGHKS and CDR2 is YYEKEE (reference sequence). This CDR3 comprises 15 residues. V lost 3 bases and J 0 bases, leaving 9 bases between the germline ends.

This clonotype was counted only a few times. The rearrangement links TRBV29-1 to TRBJ2-2; D is perhaps TRBD1 (5 bases). Germline V gene sequence: CDR1 SQVTM, CDR2 ANQGSEA. The CDR3 is 13 amino acids. V gave up 3 bases and J gave up 6 bases, with 11 bases separating them. CDR3 loop: CSVDEGASGELFF. The CDR3 DNA follows: TGCAGCGTTGACGAAGGGGCTTCCGGGGAGCTGTTTTTT.

The V and J genes are TRBV4-1 and TRBJ2-1; TRBD2 matches 7 bases. The V gene end was trimmed by 0 bases and the J gene end by 8 bases; junction bases not matched to a gene: 13. The germline CDR1 and CDR2 sequences are MGHRA and YSYEKL. This CDR3 contains 17 residues. CDR3 nucleotides: TGCGCCAGCAGCCAAGAGACTCGGACTAGTGTTTCCTATGAGCAGTTCTTC. Amino acid sequence: CASSQETRTSVSYEQFF.

As regards this clonotype: A read error is likely, as this CDR3 ends without the conserved phenylalanine or tryptophan. CDR3 in DNA: TGTGCCAGCAGTTCCCCGGAGGGTATAGCGGCTAGGAGCTCCTACGAGCAGTACTCC. Translated: CASSSPEGIAARSSYEQYS. The gene calls are TRBV2 and TRBJ2-7; D might be TRBD2 (6 bases). The germline V gene has CDR1 SNHLY and CDR2 FYNNEI. V shed 5 bases and J shed 0 bases, with 26 bases lying between them. This CDR3 is built from 19 residues.

This clonotype was counted between two and nine times. This chain joins TRBV20-1 and TRBJ2-3, with 12 positions matching TRBD2. CDR1 and CDR2 from the germline V gene are DFQATT and SNEGSKA (reference sequence). Trimming took 3 bases from V and 5 from J; bases not matched to a gene: 6. There are 15 residues in the CDR3. The CDR3 region is CSASPPSGRVDTQYF. The CDR3 DNA reads TGCAGTGCTAGCCCCCCTAGCGGGAGGGTAGATACGCAGTATTTT.

This clonotype has a handful of counts. The CDR3: CASSTGTYGDTQYF. The CDR3 DNA is TGCGCCAGCAGCACGGGGACCTATGGCGATACGCAGTATTTT. V and J are TRBV5-1 and TRBJ2-3, with D perhaps assigned TRBD1 or TRBD2 (5 bases each). CDR1 is SGHRS and CDR2 is YFSETQ in the germline V gene. The ends were cut back, 4 bases at V and 6 bases at J, with 15 bases in the middle. This CDR3 contains 14 residues. Full variable domain (remainder filled in from reference TRBV5-1 and TRBJ2-3): KAGVTQTPRYLIKTRGQQVTLSCSPISGHRSVSWYQQTPGQGLQFLFEYFSETQRNKGNFPGRFSGRQFSNSRSEMNVSTLELGDSALYLCASSTGTYGDTQYFGPGTRLTVL.

In this sample, this clonotype turned up many times. The J gene is TRBJ2-6, the V gene TRBV7-6; D uncertain. Trimming left V 1 base short and J 3 bases short, with 13 bases between. This CDR3 spans 17 amino acids. Germline V CDR1 and CDR2: SGHVS, FNYEAQ. The CDR3 DNA follows: TGTGCCAGCAGCTTAGGAGGATGGCGTGGTGGGGCCAACGTCCTGACTTTC. Translation gives CASSLGGWRGGANVLTF. The full variable domain, in which reference TRBV7-6 and TRBJ2-6 provide the parts outside the CDR3, is GAGVSQSPRYKVTKRGQDVALRCDPISGHVSLYWYRQALGQGPEFLTYFNYEAQQDKSGLPNDRFSAERPEGSISTLTIQRTEQRDSAMYRCASSLGGWRGGANVLTFGAGSRLTVL.

This clonotype has only a few counts. The V and J genes are TRBV28 and TRBJ1-2; 9 bases are shared with TRBD1. Looked up from germline, CDR1 is MDHEN and CDR2 is SYDVKM. CDR3 length: 14 amino acids. V lost 6 bases and J lost 6; bases outside the gene matches: 8. DNA for the CDR3: TGTGCCAGCAGCTCTTTGACAGGGGGGGATGGCTACACCTTC. It encodes CASSSLTGGDGYTF.